What follows are 15 T cell receptor beta chains derived from one specimen sequenced in a study of radiotherapy plus CTLA-4 blockade in lung cancer. This table comes from immunoSEQ multiplex PCR, and its TCRdb copy is limited to in-frame clones, with some not included. The sample shows 90,000 to 130,000 clones, 81% of them seen only once. The source was peripheral blood, collected from a patient treated with radiotherapy plus ipilimumab. Source of these receptors: a human donor with non-small cell lung cancer that progressed on radiotherapy plus ipilimumab. Some clones in this sample may be carry-over from other donors' samples.

The gene calls are TRBV5-6 and TRBJ2-7, with 11 bases aligning to TRBD1. The germline gives CDR1 SGHDT, CDR2 YYEEEE. V shed 0 bases and J 2 bases; nucleotides not matched to a gene: 10. The length of the CDR3 is 18 residues. The CDR3 loop reads CASSLEISDRGLTYEQYF. CDR3 in DNA: TGTGCCAGCAGCTTGGAGATTTCGGACAGGGGGCTAACCTACGAGCAGTACTTC. The full variable domain, in which reference TRBV5-6 and TRBJ2-7 provide the parts outside the CDR3, is DAGVTQSPTHLIKTRGQQVTLRCSPKSGHDTVSWYQQALGQGPQFIFQYYEEEERQRGNFPDRFSGHQFPNYSSELNVNALLLGDSALYLCASSLEISDRGLTYEQYFGPGTRLTVT.

This clone came up a few times. The chain carries TRBV20-1 and TRBJ1-1; no clear D. The CDR3 has 11 residues. Germline V gene lookup returns CDR1 DFQATT and CDR2 SNEGSKA (reference sequence). V gave up 3 bases and J gave up 3 bases, with 5 bases separating them. The CDR3 region has the DNA TGCAGTGCTAGTGGGTACACTGAAGCTTTCTTT. Amino acids: CSASGYTEAFF.

V usage is TRBV7-2 and J usage is TRBJ2-5; D not certain. Trimming pared 5 bases from V and 5 bases from J, leaving 15 bases between. Per germline, CDR1 SGHTA and CDR2 FQGNSA. The CDR3 is made up of 14 amino acids. The CDR3 nucleotides read TGTGCCAGCAGCATTTTAGCCGTGGGGGAGACCCAGTACTTC. Translated: CASSILAVGETQYF.

The V gene is TRBV4-3, the J gene TRBJ2-7; 7 bases align to TRBD2. CDR1 and CDR2 (germline): LGHNA, YSLEER. Germline trimming cut 0 bases from V and 2 bases from J; bases unmatched to any gene: 16. This CDR3 has 19 residues. As DNA, the CDR3 is TGCGCCAGCAGCCAAGATGTGGGCGTTTTTCGGGGGGTAACCTACGAGCAGTACTTC. It is translated as CASSQDVGVFRGVTYEQYF.

The rearrangement joins TRBV10-3 to TRBJ1-2; D is uncertain. Germline V CDR1 and CDR2: ENHRY, SYGVKD. The length of the CDR3 is 15 residues. The V end was cut by 1 base, the J end by 1 base, with 10 bases between. CDR3 region: CAISELDGLNYGYTF. CDR3 nucleotide sequence: TGTGCCATCAGTGAGTTGGACGGGCTTAACTATGGCTACACCTTC.

A word on this clone: An end of the junction does not agree with germline; a read error may underlie this. The chain has TRBV28 and TRBJ1-5, with D perhaps TRBD1 (6 bases). Per germline, CDR1 MDHEN and CDR2 SYDVKM. The CDR3 spans 11 residues. CDR3 amino acids: CASSASRDKVF. CDR3 bases: TGTGCCAGCAGTGCCTCCCGGGACAAGGTTTTT.

This rearrangement joins TRBV6-1 to TRBJ2-4, with 11 bases identical to TRBD1. This CDR3 has 13 residues. With 6 bases clipped from V and 11 bases from J, the junction kept 6 bases outside the gene matches. Looked up from germline, CDR1 is MNHNS and CDR2 is SASEGT. CDR3 nucleotides: TGTGCCAGCAGCCAAGGGACAGGGGGGGTTCAGTACTTC. Translated, it gives CASSQGTGGVQYF.

The chain uses TRBV10-1 and TRBJ1-5; unclear D gene. The germline V gene encodes CDR1 WNHNN and CDR2 SYGVQD (reference sequence). This CDR3 contains 13 residues. V lost 11 bases and J 0 bases, leaving 11 bases between the germline ends. In nucleotides, the CDR3 is TGCGCCCCCCCGCCGGATAGCAATCAGCCCCAGCATTTT. This codes for CAPPPDSNQPQHF.

The chain recombines TRBV5-6 with TRBJ2-3, with D possibly being TRBD1 or TRBD2 (5 bases each). Germline CDR1 and CDR2: SGHDT and YYEEEE. The CDR3 length is 11 residues. V lost 2 bases and J 9 bases, leaving 7 bases between the germline ends. The CDR3, as DNA: TGTGCCAGCAGCTTCAGGGAGACGCAGTATTTT. It specifies CASSFRETQYF.

The V and J genes are TRBV10-3 and TRBJ2-1; D ambiguous. This CDR3 region has 15 residues. Germline-derived CDR1 and CDR2 are ENHRY and SYGVKD. V gave up 1 base and J gave up 6 bases, with 13 bases separating them. DNA of the CDR3: TGTGCCATCAGTGAGTTGGGCGGAAGCAGCAATGAGCAGTTCTTC. Translating it yields CAISELGGSSNEQFF.

This chain uses TRBV7-2 with TRBJ2-3, with TRBD2 as a possible D gene (5 bases). The CDR3 totals 17 residues. V lost 5 bases, J lost 5 bases, and 23 bases lay in between. Germline CDR1 reads SGHTA; CDR2 reads FQGNSA. The CDR3 loop reads CASSIKRFGLGLDTQYF. CDR3 bases: TGTGCCAGCAGCATAAAGAGATTCGGACTTGGGTTAGATACGCAGTATTTT.

The chain uses TRBV5-1 and TRBJ2-3; D tentatively fits TRBD1 or TRBD2 (5 bases each). The germline V and J ends were trimmed by 4 bases and 2 bases, with 11 bases remaining between them. The germline V gene has CDR1 SGHRS and CDR2 YFSETQ. The CDR3 is 14 residues long. The DNA for the CDR3 is TGCGCCAGCAGCCTCTCCGGGGCCACAGATACGCAGTATTTT. This translates into CASSLSGATDTQYF.

The CDR3 DNA sequence: TGCGCCAGCAGCCGCATGACGGGACTCTCCTACGAGCAGTACTTC. Encoded protein: CASSRMTGLSYEQYF. The chain links TRBV4-3 to TRBJ2-7; D perhaps matches TRBD2 (6 bases). V lost 4 bases and J lost 0, with 13 bases in between. Germline V gives CDR1 LGHNA, CDR2 YSLEER. The CDR3 is 15 amino acids.

The chain employs TRBV11-2 and TRBJ1-5, with TRBD1 matching 11 bases. This CDR3 is 16 amino acids long. Trimming at V came to 0 bases and at J to 5 bases, leaving 3 bases not matched to a gene. The V gene's germline CDR1 is SGHAT and CDR2 FQNNGV. CDR3 sequence (DNA): TGTGCCAGCAGCTTAGAAGGGACAGGGGGTTATCAGCCCCAGCATTTT. Translated: CASSLEGTGGYQPQHF.

The chain is built from TRBV9 and TRBJ2-5; D is undetermined. The DNA end is a closer match to TRBJ2-7, so the J assignment may be wrong. Germline CDR1 is SGDLS and CDR2 is YYNGEE. This CDR3 has 16 residues. The CDR3 here is CASSSSPVPTNYEQYF. In nucleotides, the CDR3 is TGTGCCAGCAGCTCAAGCCCGGTGCCCACTAACTACGAGCAGTACTTC.